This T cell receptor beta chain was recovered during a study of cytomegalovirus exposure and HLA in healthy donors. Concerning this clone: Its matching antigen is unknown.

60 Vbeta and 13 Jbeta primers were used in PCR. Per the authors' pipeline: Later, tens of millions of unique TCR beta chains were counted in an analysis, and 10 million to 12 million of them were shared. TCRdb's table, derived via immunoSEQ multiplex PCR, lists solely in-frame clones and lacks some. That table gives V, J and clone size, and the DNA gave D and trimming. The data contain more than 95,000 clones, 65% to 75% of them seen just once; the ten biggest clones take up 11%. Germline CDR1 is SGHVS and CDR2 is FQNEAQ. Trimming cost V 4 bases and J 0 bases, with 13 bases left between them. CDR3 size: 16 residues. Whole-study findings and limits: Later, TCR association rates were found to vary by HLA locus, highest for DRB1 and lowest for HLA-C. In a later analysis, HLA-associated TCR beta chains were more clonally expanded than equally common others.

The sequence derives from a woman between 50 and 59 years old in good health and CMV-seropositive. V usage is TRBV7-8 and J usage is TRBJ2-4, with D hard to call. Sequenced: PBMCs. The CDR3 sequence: CASSSPTAIAKNIQYF. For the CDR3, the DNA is TGTGCCAGCAGCTCCCCCACAGCAATAGCCAAAAACATTCAGTACTTC.